This TCR beta chain was captured in a study of T cell repertoires in cytomegalovirus infection. About the study: Recently identified HLA-C-restricted and well-studied HLA-B-restricted CMV epitopes were used. Indications came from public TCR beta signatures; they pointed to CMV infection and to a matching HLA type. General study points: People with CMV and the relevant HLA were identified by cumulative public TCR beta family frequency. The ex vivo response was dominated by HLA-C-restricted CMV-specific TCR beta clonotypes.

TCRdb processed the reads anew with MiXCR; each CDR3 protein has one entry. The repertoire consists of some 590,000 distinct CDR3 sequences, with 40% occurring once and the leading ten covering about half. The V and J ends lost 5 bases and 2 bases respectively, with 12 bases between them. CDR3 size: 14 residues. Looked up from germline, CDR1 is MNHNS and CDR2 is SASEGT. On this clonotype itself: Its antigen is undetermined.

The V call is TRBV6-1, the J call TRBJ1-1; D unclear. The clonotype was recovered from a human donor in good health (CMV status not recorded). Some clones in this sample may be carry-over from other donors' samples. Source: cultured PBMCs, taken from culture after CMV antigen stimulation. The CDR3 DNA is TGTGCCAGCAGTAAAATCGGGGTAAACACTGAAGCTTTCTTT. It specifies CASSKIGVNTEAFF.